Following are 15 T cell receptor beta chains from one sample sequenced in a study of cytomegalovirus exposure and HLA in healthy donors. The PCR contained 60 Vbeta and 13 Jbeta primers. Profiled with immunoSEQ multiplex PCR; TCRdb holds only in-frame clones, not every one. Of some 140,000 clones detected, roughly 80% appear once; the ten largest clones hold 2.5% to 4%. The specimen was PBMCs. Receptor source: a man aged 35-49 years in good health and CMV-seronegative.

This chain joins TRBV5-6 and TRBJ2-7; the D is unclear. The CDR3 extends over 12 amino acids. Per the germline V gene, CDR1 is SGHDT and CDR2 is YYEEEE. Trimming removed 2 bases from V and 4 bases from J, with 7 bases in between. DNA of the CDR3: TGTGCCAGCAGCTTTCAGGTATACGAGCAGTACTTC. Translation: CASSFQVYEQYF.

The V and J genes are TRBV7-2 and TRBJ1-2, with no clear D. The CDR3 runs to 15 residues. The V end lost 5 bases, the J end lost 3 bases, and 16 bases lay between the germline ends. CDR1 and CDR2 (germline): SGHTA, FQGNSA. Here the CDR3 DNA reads TGTGCCAGCAGCCTAAGACCAGGCGGGGACTATGGCTACACCTTC. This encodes CASSLRPGGDYGYTF.

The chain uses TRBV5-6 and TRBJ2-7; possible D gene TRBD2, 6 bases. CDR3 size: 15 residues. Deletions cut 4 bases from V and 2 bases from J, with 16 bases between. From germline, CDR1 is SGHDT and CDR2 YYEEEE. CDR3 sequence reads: CASSPAGGPAYEQYF. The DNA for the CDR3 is TGTGCCAGCAGCCCGGCCGGAGGGCCGGCCTACGAGCAGTACTTC. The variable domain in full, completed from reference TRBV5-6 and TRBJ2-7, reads DAGVTQSPTHLIKTRGQQVTLRCSPKSGHDTVSWYQQALGQGPQFIFQYYEEEERQRGNFPDRFSGHQFPNYSSELNVNALLLGDSALYLCASSPAGGPAYEQYFGPGTRLTVT.

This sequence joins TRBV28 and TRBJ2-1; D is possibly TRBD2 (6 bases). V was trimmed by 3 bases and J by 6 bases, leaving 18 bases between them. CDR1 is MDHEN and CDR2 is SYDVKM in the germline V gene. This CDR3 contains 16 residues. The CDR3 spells CASSFSGGVGINEQFF. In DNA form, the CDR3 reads TGTGCCAGCAGTTTTAGCGGAGGAGTTGGGATCAATGAGCAGTTCTTC.

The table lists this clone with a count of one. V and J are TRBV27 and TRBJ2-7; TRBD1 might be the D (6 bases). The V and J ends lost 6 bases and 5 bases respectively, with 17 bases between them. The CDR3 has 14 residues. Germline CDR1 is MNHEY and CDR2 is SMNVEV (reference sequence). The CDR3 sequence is CASSKDSWNHEQYF. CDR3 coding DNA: TGTGCCAGCAGCAAGGACAGTTGGAACCACGAGCAGTACTTC.

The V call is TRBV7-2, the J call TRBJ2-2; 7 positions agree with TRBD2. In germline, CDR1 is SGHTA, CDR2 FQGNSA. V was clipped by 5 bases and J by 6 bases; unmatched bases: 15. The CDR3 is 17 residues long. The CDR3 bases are TGTGCCAGCAGCGGGCGTACTAGCGAACTAGGGGCCGGGGAGCTGTTTTTT. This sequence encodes CASSGRTSELGAGELFF.

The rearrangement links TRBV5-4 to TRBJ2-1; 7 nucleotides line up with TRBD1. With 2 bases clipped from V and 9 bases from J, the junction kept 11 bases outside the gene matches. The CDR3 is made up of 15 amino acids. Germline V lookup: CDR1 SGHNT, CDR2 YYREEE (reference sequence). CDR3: CASSFRTGAEGEQFF. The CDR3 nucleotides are TGTGCCAGCAGCTTTCGGACAGGCGCCGAGGGTGAGCAGTTCTTC.

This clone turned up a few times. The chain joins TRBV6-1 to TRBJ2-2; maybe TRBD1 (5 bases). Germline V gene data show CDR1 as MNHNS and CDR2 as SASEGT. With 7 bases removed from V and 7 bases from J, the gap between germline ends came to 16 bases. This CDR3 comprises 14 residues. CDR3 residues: CASMIIRESGELFF. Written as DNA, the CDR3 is TGTGCCAGCATGATCATCAGGGAAAGCGGGGAGCTGTTTTTT.

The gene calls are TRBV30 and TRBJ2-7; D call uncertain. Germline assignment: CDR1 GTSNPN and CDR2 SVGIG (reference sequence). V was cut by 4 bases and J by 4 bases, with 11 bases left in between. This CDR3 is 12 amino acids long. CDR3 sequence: CAWMSSKYEQYF. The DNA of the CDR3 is TGTGCCTGGATGAGTAGCAAATACGAGCAGTACTTC.

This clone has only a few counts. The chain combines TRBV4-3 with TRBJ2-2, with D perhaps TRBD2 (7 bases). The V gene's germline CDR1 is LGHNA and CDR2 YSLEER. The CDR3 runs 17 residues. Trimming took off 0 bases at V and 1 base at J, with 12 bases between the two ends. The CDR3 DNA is TGCGCCAGCAGCCAAGATTTAGGGGGGGGGAACACCGGGGAGCTGTTTTTT. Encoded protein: CASSQDLGGGNTGELFF.

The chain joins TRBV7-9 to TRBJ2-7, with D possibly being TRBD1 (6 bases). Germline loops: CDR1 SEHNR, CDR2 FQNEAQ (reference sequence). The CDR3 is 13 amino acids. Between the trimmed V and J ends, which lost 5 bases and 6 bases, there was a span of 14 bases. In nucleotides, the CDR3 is TGTGCCAGCAGCATACAGGGCTGGGTCGAGCAGTACTTC. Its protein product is CASSIQGWVEQYF.

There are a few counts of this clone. Written as DNA, the CDR3 is TGCGCCAGCAGCCAAGAGGGGCCCGGAGACTACGAGCAGTACTTC. Protein sequence: CASSQEGPGDYEQYF. This chain connects TRBV4-3 to TRBJ2-7, with a weak D call TRBD1 (5 bases). V was clipped by 0 bases and J by 3 bases, with 12 bases between them. CDR1 is LGHNA and CDR2 is YSLEER in the germline V gene. The length of the CDR3 is 15 residues.

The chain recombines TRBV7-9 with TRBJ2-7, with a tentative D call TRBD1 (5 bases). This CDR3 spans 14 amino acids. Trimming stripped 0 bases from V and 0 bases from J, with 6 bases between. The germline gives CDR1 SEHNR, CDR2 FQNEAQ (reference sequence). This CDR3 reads CASSLAGPSYEQYF. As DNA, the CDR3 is TGTGCCAGCAGCTTAGCGGGGCCCTCCTACGAGCAGTACTTC.

CDR3 amino acids: CASSLVPGGGYEQYF. The CDR3 DNA sequence: TGTGCCAGCAGCTTGGTCCCAGGGGGCGGCTACGAGCAGTACTTC. The genes are TRBV5-6 and TRBJ2-7; 8 bases map to TRBD1. This CDR3 spans 15 amino acids. J was trimmed by 3 bases and V by 0 bases; bases with no gene match: 5. CDR1 SGHDT and CDR2 YYEEEE come from the germline V gene.

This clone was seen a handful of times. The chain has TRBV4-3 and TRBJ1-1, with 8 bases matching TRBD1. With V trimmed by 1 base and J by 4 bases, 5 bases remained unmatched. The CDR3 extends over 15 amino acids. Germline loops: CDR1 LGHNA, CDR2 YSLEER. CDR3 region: CASSQAGGAGTEAFF. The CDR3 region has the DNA TGCGCCAGCAGCCAAGCAGGGGGCGCGGGCACTGAAGCTTTCTTT.